What follows are 25 T cell receptor beta chains derived from one specimen sequenced in a study of blood T cell repertoires in COVID-19. The method was immunoSEQ multiplex PCR; TCRdb's version includes in-frame clones alone and lacks a portion of them. The table records 200,000 to 300,000 clones, 88% of them present only once. Sequencing input: PBMCs or T cells enriched from blood (not recorded which). These receptors were collected from a woman in her 40s with acute COVID-19.

The chain recombines TRBV5-1 with TRBJ1-1; TRBD1 aligns across 8 bases. CDR3 size: 15 residues. Germline CDR1 and CDR2: SGHRS and YFSETQ. J lost 5 bases, V lost 3 bases, and 9 bases had no gene match. The CDR3 bases are TGCGCCAGCAGCTGGGCGGGACAGGATGGTACTGAAGCTTTCTTT. This translates into CASSWAGQDGTEAFF. The full variable domain, in which reference TRBV5-1 and TRBJ1-1 provide the parts outside the CDR3, is KAGVTQTPRYLIKTRGQQVTLSCSPISGHRSVSWYQQTPGQGLQFLFEYFSETQRNKGNFPGRFSGRQFSNSRSEMNVSTLELGDSALYLCASSWAGQDGTEAFFGQGTRLTVV.

DNA for the CDR3: TGTGCCAGCAGCTTAGGGGTAGGGGGATTTCAGCCCCAGCATTTT. Amino acids: CASSLGVGGFQPQHF. The V call is TRBV7-2, the J call TRBJ1-5, with a tentative D call TRBD1 (6 bases). Trimming took 1 base from V and 6 from J, leaving 13 bases between them. CDR1 and CDR2 (germline): SGHTA, FQGNSA. The CDR3 has 15 amino acids.

This clone has a single count. The genes are TRBV5-4 and TRBJ2-5; D gene ambiguous. The germline V gene has CDR1 SGHNT and CDR2 YYREEE (reference sequence). The CDR3 is 14 amino acids. Trimming stripped 4 bases from V and 5 bases from J, with 15 bases between. DNA of the CDR3: TGTGCCAGCAGCATTCGGAGTCAGCAGGAGACCCAGTACTTC. Protein: CASSIRSQQETQYF.

In its sample, this clone was seen once. J is TRBJ1-6 and V is TRBV6-5; 9 bases fit TRBD1. Germline V lookup: CDR1 MNHEY, CDR2 SVGAGI. The length of the CDR3 is 13 residues. J was trimmed by 10 bases and V by 6 bases; bases with no gene match: 4. DNA of the CDR3: TGTGCCAGCAGCCTGGGACAGGGATCACCCCTCCACTTT. Translation gives CASSLGQGSPLHF.

This clone came up a few times. V is TRBV2 and J is TRBJ2-7; D perhaps matches TRBD1 (6 bases). The CDR3 extends over 13 amino acids. Germline CDR1 SNHLY, CDR2 FYNNEI. V was clipped by 5 bases and J by 2 bases, with 10 bases between them. CDR3 protein: CASSTDSPYEQYV. CDR3 DNA: TGTGCCAGCAGTACGGACAGTCCCTACGAGCAGTACGTC.

The genes are TRBV6-5 and TRBJ2-1, with D tentatively TRBD1 (5 bases). V shed 6 bases and J shed 7 bases, with 19 bases lying between them. This CDR3 contains 15 residues. The germline CDR1 and CDR2 sequences are MNHEY and SVGAGI. The CDR3 region has the DNA TGTGCCAGCAGGGATTCGACAGCCCCTACAAATGAGCAGTTCTTC. Encoded protein: CASRDSTAPTNEQFF.

A few counts support this clone. V gene TRBV10-1 combines with J gene TRBJ2-5; TRBD1 matches at 11 bases. The CDR3 sequence is 14 residues long. The germline V gene has CDR1 WNHNN and CDR2 SYGVQD (reference sequence). V lost 10 bases, J lost 2 bases, and 6 bases stayed unmatched. CDR3 in DNA: TGCGCCACCTCCGGGACAGGGGGTCAAGAGACCCAGTACTTC. Residues: CATSGTGGQETQYF.

This clone came up a few times. The J gene is TRBJ1-2, the V gene TRBV19; a weak D match, TRBD1 (6 bases). CDR1 LNHDA and CDR2 SQIVND come from the germline V gene (reference sequence). V lost 7 bases to trimming and J lost 6 bases, with 18 bases between them. The CDR3 length is 14 residues. This CDR3 is CASTHSQGIDGYTF. DNA for the CDR3: TGTGCCAGTACCCATTCCCAGGGGATAGATGGCTACACCTTC.

This clone was recorded a few times. The V call is TRBV30, the J call TRBJ2-7; D is perhaps TRBD2 (6 bases). V was shortened by 6 bases and J by 3 bases, with 12 bases between the two germline ends. CDR3 size: 12 residues. Germline assignment: CDR1 GTSNPN and CDR2 SVGIG (reference sequence). CDR3 region: CACRRVNYEQYF. In DNA form, the CDR3 reads TGTGCCTGCAGGAGGGTGAACTACGAGCAGTACTTC.

The rearrangement joins TRBV19 to TRBJ1-2; D not certain. The CDR3 runs 13 residues. V dropped 0 bases and J dropped 4 bases, with 6 bases sitting between them. CDR1 and CDR2 from the germline V gene are LNHDA and SQIVND (reference sequence). In nucleotides, the CDR3 is TGTGCCAGTAGTATAGAGGCTTCCTATGGCTACACCTTC. Protein sequence: CASSIEASYGYTF. The entire variable domain, with the rest obtained from reference TRBV19 and TRBJ1-2, is as follows: DGGITQSPKYLFRKEGQNVTLSCEQNLNHDAMYWYRQDPGQGLRLIYYSQIVNDFQKGDIAEGYSVSREKKESFPLTVTSAQKNPTAFYLCASSIEASYGYTFGSGTRLTVV.

The chain couples TRBV5-6 to TRBJ1-5; unclear D gene. There are 15 residues in the CDR3. Germline V gene lookup returns CDR1 SGHDT and CDR2 YYEEEE. V lost 0 bases, J lost 7 bases, and 14 bases lay in between. The CDR3, as DNA: TGTGCCAGCAGCTTGGCCGCGGGGTCTGACCAGCCCCAGCATTTT. Protein product: CASSLAAGSDQPQHF.

The rearrangement links TRBV6-6 to TRBJ2-3; D unresolved. The V gene's germline CDR1 is MNHNY and CDR2 SVGAGI (reference sequence). The CDR3 has 14 residues. The V end was cut by 5 bases, the J end by 3 bases, with 12 bases between. This chain's CDR3 is CASSPLSMTDTQYF. CDR3 sequence (DNA): TGTGCCAGCAGTCCACTAAGCATGACAGATACGCAGTATTTT.

The rearrangement joins TRBV7-8 to TRBJ2-7; TRBD1 aligns across 8 bases. After removal of 3 bases from V and 2 bases from J, the junction contained 6 bases not matched to a gene. Germline CDR1 reads SGHVS; CDR2 reads FQNEAQ. This CDR3 comprises 15 residues. CDR3 amino acids: CASSLARTGPYEQYV. DNA of the CDR3: TGTGCCAGCAGCTTGGCGAGGACAGGGCCCTACGAGCAGTACGTC.

This chain uses TRBV19 with TRBJ2-1, with 8 bases aligning to TRBD2. The CDR3 totals 15 residues. Per the germline V gene, CDR1 is LNHDA and CDR2 is SQIVND (reference sequence). V lost 7 bases and J lost 5; bases outside the gene matches: 10. The CDR3 sequence is CASTPHQRGNNEQFF. CDR3 in DNA: TGTGCCAGTACCCCTCATCAGCGGGGGAACAATGAGCAGTTCTTC.

The chain carries TRBV18 and TRBJ2-1; 7 bases match TRBD1. Germline V gives CDR1 KGHSH, CDR2 LQKENI. V dropped 4 bases and J dropped 5; count of bases not matched to a gene: 8. The CDR3 extends over 15 amino acids. The CDR3 nucleotides read TGTGCCAGCTCACTCTTGGGACAGAGAAACAATGAGCAGTTCTTC. As protein: CASSLLGQRNNEQFF.

J is TRBJ1-1 and V is TRBV5-1; the match to TRBD1 covers 8 bases. CDR3 length equals 17 residues. CDR1 is SGHRS, CDR2 YFSETQ, per germline. Germline trimming cut 0 bases from V and 3 bases from J; bases unmatched to any gene: 10. This CDR3 is CASSLGNPRTGHTEAFF. The CDR3 DNA reads TGCGCCAGCAGCTTGGGGAATCCACGGACAGGGCACACTGAAGCTTTCTTT.

As to this clone: This specimen includes other DNA sequences encoding the same CDR3. The J gene is TRBJ2-1, the V gene TRBV12-3 or TRBV12-4; D is unresolved. The CDR3 spans 11 residues. V was shortened by 3 bases and J by 10 bases, with 7 bases between the two germline ends. CDR3 DNA sequence: TGTGCCAGCAGTTTGTCAGTAGAGCAGTTCTTC. Translation gives CASSLSVEQFF.

The count of this clone is one. Here the CDR3 reads CASGLATGGLSPLHF. The DNA for the CDR3 is TGTGCTAGTGGTTTGGCTACAGGGGGTCTGTCACCCCTCCACTTT. The V call is TRBV12-5, the J call TRBJ1-6, with 8 positions matching TRBD1. The trim removed 1 base at V and 10 bases at J, leaving 6 bases unmatched. The CDR3 is 15 residues long. Germline CDR1 is LGHNT and CDR2 is FRNRAP.

The chain uses TRBV10-2 and TRBJ2-7; the match to TRBD2 covers 9 bases. Germline values: CDR1 WSHSY, CDR2 SAAADI. CDR3 length: 14 amino acids. With V trimmed by 6 bases and J by 3 bases, 6 bases remained unmatched. The CDR3 DNA is TGCGCCAGCAGGATAGCGGGGGCCGACTACGAGCAGTACTTC. This encodes CASRIAGADYEQYF.

The CDR3 bases are TGTGCCAGCAGCCCCGGGACTAGCTACTACGAGCAGTACTTC. It translates to CASSPGTSYYEQYF. The rearrangement joins TRBV7-9 to TRBJ2-7; 9 bases map to TRBD2. From germline, CDR1 is SEHNR and CDR2 FQNEAQ (reference sequence). CDR3 length equals 14 residues. The trim removed 5 bases at V and 3 bases at J, leaving 5 bases unmatched. Filled out from reference TRBV7-9 and TRBJ2-7, the complete variable domain reads DTGVSQNPRHKITKRGQNVTFRCDPISEHNRLYWYRQTLGQGPEFLTYFQNEAQLEKSRLLSDRFSAERPKGSFSTLEIQRTEQGDSAMYLCASSPGTSYYEQYFGPGTRLTVT.

The genes are TRBV3-1 (or the pseudogene TRBV3-2) and TRBJ1-2, with 9 positions matching TRBD1. CDR3 length: 16 amino acids. Germline-derived CDR1 and CDR2 are LGHDT and YNNKEL (reference sequence). The V segment lost 1 base and the J segment 7 bases; nucleotides outside the gene matches: 10. CDR3 sequence: CASSQGKPQGASGYTF. The CDR3 DNA reads as TGTGCCAGCAGCCAAGGCAAACCACAGGGGGCCTCTGGCTACACCTTC.

The chain has TRBV5-4 and TRBJ2-3; 7 bases are a match to TRBD2. The CDR3 runs 14 residues. Germline CDR1 reads SGHNT; CDR2 reads YYREEE (reference sequence). The trim removed 7 bases at V and 2 bases at J, leaving 7 bases unmatched. This chain's CDR3 is CASLLSGLTDTQYF. Here the CDR3 DNA reads TGTGCCAGCCTTCTTAGCGGGCTCACAGATACGCAGTATTTT.

CDR3 coding DNA: TGTGCTAGTGGTTTGGTACAGAGACTAGCGGGGTTTGGCACAGATACGCAGTATTTT. Protein: CASGLVQRLAGFGTDTQYF. The chain combines TRBV12-5 with TRBJ2-3; the match to TRBD2 covers 11 bases. The CDR3 has 19 amino acids. Germline CDR1 is LGHNT and CDR2 is FRNRAP. The trim removed 0 bases at V and 1 base at J, leaving 9 bases unmatched.

The chain recombines TRBV2 with TRBJ1-6; the match to TRBD1 covers 10 bases. The CDR3 consists of 15 residues. V shed 0 bases and J 12 bases; nucleotides not matched to a gene: 5. Germline loops: CDR1 SNHLY, CDR2 FYNNEI. CDR3 region: CASSEALGQGRPLHF. DNA of the CDR3: TGTGCCAGCAGTGAAGCGCTGGGACAGGGGAGACCCCTCCACTTT.

The genes are TRBV4-3 and TRBJ2-1; 14 nucleotides match TRBD2. With V trimmed by 0 bases and J by 7 bases, 2 bases remained unmatched. This CDR3 has 16 residues. CDR1 and CDR2 (germline): LGHNA, YSLEER. CDR3 bases: TGCGCCAGCAGCCAAGAGGGACTAGCGGGAGAAAATGAGCAGTTCTTC. It is translated as CASSQEGLAGENEQFF.